A selection of T cell receptor beta chains follows, all from one sample in a study of control samples from healthy donors and cancer patients. Assay: immunoSEQ multiplex PCR; the TCRdb copy retains only in-frame clones and omits some. The repertoire holds 90,000 to 130,000 clones, with roughly 90% as singletons. Sequences were obtained from PBMCs. The receptors originated from a woman in her sixties or seventies with lung cancer. Each CDR3 is given with its conserved first and last residue. A D gene is named only where the DNA matches it firmly. Clone size, where shown, is once, few, many, or a class for clones that have expanded.

V gene: TRBV2; J gene: TRBJ2-5; clone size: NA; D gene: NA; CDR3 DNA: TGTGCCAGCAGACCTCGACCGGGACACCCGCGAGAGACCCAGTACTTC; CDR3 protein: CASRPRPGHPRETQYF
V gene: TRBV7-8; J gene: TRBJ1-2; clone size: NA; D gene: NA; CDR3 DNA: TGTGCCAGCAGCTTAGGGGATGGACTCTATGGCTACACCTTC; CDR3 protein: CASSLGDGLYGYTF
V gene: TRBV3-1/TRBV3-2; J gene: TRBJ2-3; clone size: NA; D gene: NA; CDR3 DNA: TGTGCCAGCAGCCTTGCCGGGGTTAGCACAGATACGCAGTATTTT; CDR3 protein: CASSLAGVSTDTQYF
V gene: TRBV5-1; J gene: TRBJ2-4; clone size: NA; D gene: NA; CDR3 DNA: TGCGCCAGCAGCTCCATGGCCCCCCAGCAAAACATTCAGTACTTC; CDR3 protein: CASSSMAPQQNIQYF
V gene: TRBV7-9; J gene: TRBJ1-4; clone size: NA; D gene: NA; CDR3 DNA: TGTGCCAGCCACACATCAACTAATGAAAAACTGTTTTTT; CDR3 protein: CASHTSTNEKLFF
V gene: TRBV10-3; J gene: TRBJ2-7; clone size: NA; D gene: TRBD1; CDR3 DNA: TGTGCCATCAGTGACGGGACAGGGGGCCACGAGCAGTACTTC; CDR3 protein: CAISDGTGGHEQYF
V gene: TRBV4-1; J gene: TRBJ1-3; clone size: NA; D gene: NA; CDR3 DNA: TGCGCCAGCAGCCAAGACGAGGCTCAGGGAAACTCTGGAAACACCATATATTTT; CDR3 protein: CASSQDEAQGNSGNTIYF
V gene: TRBV4-2; J gene: TRBJ1-2; clone size: NA; D gene: NA; CDR3 DNA: TGTGCCAGCAGCCAAGATTACCAGGGTTGGGGCTACACCTTC; CDR3 protein: CASSQDYQGWGYTF
V gene: TRBV7-2; J gene: TRBJ2-5; clone size: NA; D gene: TRBD2; CDR3 DNA: TGTGCCAGCAGCTTAGGGCTAGCGGGGGTAGAGACCCAGTACTTC; CDR3 protein: CASSLGLAGVETQYF
V gene: TRBV27; J gene: TRBJ1-6; clone size: NA; D gene: NA; CDR3 DNA: TGTGCCAGCAGTTTAAACCCGGACAGACTTTCACCCCTCCACTTT; CDR3 protein: CASSLNPDRLSPLHF
V gene: TRBV29-1; J gene: TRBJ1-4; clone size: NA; D gene: NA; CDR3 DNA: TGCAGCGTTTTACAGCCAGGGGATGAAAAACTGTTTTTT; CDR3 protein: CSVLQPGDEKLFF
V gene: TRBV28; J gene: TRBJ1-1; clone size: NA; D gene: NA; CDR3 DNA: TGTGCCAGCAGTTTCGAGGGTCGGGCTTTCTTT; CDR3 protein: CASSFEGRAFF
V gene: TRBV24-1; J gene: TRBJ2-2; clone size: NA; D gene: NA; CDR3 DNA: TGTGCCACCAGTGATCACAGGGGAGGGGCCGGGGAGCTGTTTTTT; CDR3 protein: CATSDHRGGAGELFF
V gene: TRBV5-1; J gene: TRBJ2-5; clone size: NA; D gene: NA; CDR3 DNA: TGCGCCAGCAGCAAGGAGAGAGTCGCGGAGACCCAGTACTTC; CDR3 protein: CASSKERVAETQYF
V gene: TRBV9; J gene: TRBJ2-1; clone size: NA; D gene: TRBD2; CDR3 DNA: TGTGCCAGCAGCGCTAGCGGGAGCTCCTACAATGAGCAGTTCTTC; CDR3 protein: CASSASGSSYNEQFF
V gene: TRBV7-8; J gene: TRBJ2-7; clone size: NA; D gene: TRBD2; CDR3 DNA: TGTGCCAGCAGCTTAGGGGGGGGCTACGAGCAGTACTTC; CDR3 protein: CASSLGGGYEQYF
V gene: TRBV29-1; J gene: TRBJ2-7; clone size: NA; D gene: NA; CDR3 DNA: TGCAGCGTTGGCGGAGGGGTTCCGTCCTACGAGCAGTACTTC; CDR3 protein: CSVGGGVPSYEQYF
V gene: TRBV6-2/TRBV6-3; J gene: TRBJ2-2; clone size: once; D gene: NA; CDR3 DNA: TGTGCCAGCAGTTACGGGGTTGTGAACACCGGGGAGCTGTTTTTT; CDR3 protein: CASSYGVVNTGELFF
V gene: TRBV27; J gene: TRBJ1-2; clone size: medium-sized; D gene: NA; CDR3 DNA: TGTGCCAGCCGTGACAGAATAGGGTATGGCTACACCTTC; CDR3 protein: CASRDRIGYGYTF
V gene: TRBV7-9; J gene: TRBJ2-7; clone size: NA; D gene: NA; CDR3 DNA: TGTGCCAGCAGCTTAATGGCAGGGCGAAACGAGCAGTACTTC; CDR3 protein: CASSLMAGRNEQYF
V gene: TRBV10-3; J gene: TRBJ2-1; clone size: NA; D gene: NA; CDR3 DNA: TGTGCCATCACGCAGGGGATTCGGAATGAGCAGTTCTTC; CDR3 protein: CAITQGIRNEQFF
V gene: TRBV7-9; J gene: TRBJ1-1; clone size: once; D gene: NA; CDR3 DNA: TGTGCCAGCAGCTTAGACCAGAACACTGAAGCTTTCTTT; CDR3 protein: CASSLDQNTEAFF
V gene: TRBV5-7; J gene: TRBJ1-2; clone size: NA; D gene: NA; CDR3 DNA: TGTGCCAGCAGCTTGAGCACAGGGAACTATGGCTACACCTTC; CDR3 protein: CASSLSTGNYGYTF
V gene: TRBV24-1; J gene: TRBJ2-3; clone size: NA; D gene: NA; CDR3 DNA: TGTGCCACCAGTCTGGGGGGGGCAGGCACAGATACGCAGTATTTT; CDR3 protein: CATSLGGAGTDTQYF
V gene: TRBV4-1; J gene: TRBJ1-2; clone size: NA; D gene: NA; CDR3 DNA: TGCGCCAGCAGCCAAGATTGGACTGGGCTGTCTTACTATGGCTACACCTTC; CDR3 protein: CASSQDWTGLSYYGYTF
V gene: TRBV5-1; J gene: TRBJ2-3; clone size: NA; D gene: TRBD2; CDR3 DNA: TGCGCCAGCAGCCCATGGACTAGCGGGAGTAGCACAGATACGCAGTATTTT; CDR3 protein: CASSPWTSGSSTDTQYF